These 5 T cell receptor beta chains originate from one sample sequenced in a study of vaccination effects on CD4 cells after COVID-19 (dated 2022 in TCRdb). These receptors have no known antigen. Libraries were built with the immunoSEQ multiplex PCR assay. Drawn from immuneACCESS, this table holds only the in-frame rearrangements with V and J called that TCRdb kept. Clones are partly lost; checked studies trace under half to an unresolved V gene and leave the rest unexplained. Within this sample are tens of thousands of clones, with 74% of them counted one time only. Of the sample, about 2.3% falls within the top ten clones. After around 10 days of culture, CD4+ T cells were isolated with the EasySep CD4+ T cell isolation kit. Each participant got two doses of an mRNA SARS-CoV-2 vaccine, either BNT162b2 or mRNA-1273. The sequencing used CD4+ T cells from PBMCs cultured without peptide, collected after COVID-19 vaccination. Receptors were obtained from a human donor who received a COVID-19 vaccine.

This chain connects TRBV6-2 or TRBV6-3 to TRBJ1-6; D is unresolved. Trimming removed 5 bases at V and 10 bases at J, with 12 bases between. CDR1 MNHEY and CDR2 SVGEGT come from the germline V gene. The CDR3 is made up of 13 amino acids. The CDR3 region is CASSTLTESPLHF. In nucleotides, the CDR3 is TGTGCCAGCAGTACGCTGACGGAGTCACCCCTCCACTTT.

The chain combines TRBV7-8 with TRBJ1-3; D not certain. CDR1 SGHVS and CDR2 FQNEAQ come from the germline V gene. The V end was cut by 5 bases, the J end by 0 bases, with 11 bases between. The CDR3 extends over 15 amino acids. In DNA, the CDR3 is TGTGCCAGCAGCGCCCGACGGATCTCTGGAAACACCATATATTTT. It specifies CASSARRISGNTIYF.

The rearrangement uses TRBV3-1 (or the pseudogene TRBV3-2) and TRBJ2-5; possibly TRBD1 for D (6 bases). The V gene's germline CDR1 is LGHDT and CDR2 YNNKEL (reference sequence). V lost 5 bases to trimming and J lost 1 base, with 14 bases between them. The CDR3 extends over 15 amino acids. The CDR3 bases are TGTGCCAGCAGCTTCCTCAGGGGTCCCCAAGAGACCCAGTACTTC. Its protein is CASSFLRGPQETQYF.

This clone was counted once. V usage is TRBV28 and J usage is TRBJ1-3; a possible D gene is TRBD1 (5 bases). Per germline, CDR1 MDHEN and CDR2 SYDVKM. V was pared by 4 bases and J by 3 bases, with 16 bases between. CDR3 size: 16 residues. CDR3 loop: CASSSPGGISGNTIYF. The CDR3 coding sequence is TGTGCCAGCAGTTCCCCGGGGGGTATTAGTGGAAACACCATATATTTT.

The chain employs TRBV6-5 and TRBJ1-4; D may be TRBD1 (5 bases). Per germline, CDR1 MNHEY and CDR2 SVGAGI. The CDR3 length is 15 residues. Trimming left V 0 bases short and J 10 bases short, with 15 bases between. In nucleotides, the CDR3 is TGTGCCAGCAGTTACTCAATGGGGGAAGCAGGAAAACTGTTTTTT. Amino acid sequence: CASSYSMGEAGKLFF.